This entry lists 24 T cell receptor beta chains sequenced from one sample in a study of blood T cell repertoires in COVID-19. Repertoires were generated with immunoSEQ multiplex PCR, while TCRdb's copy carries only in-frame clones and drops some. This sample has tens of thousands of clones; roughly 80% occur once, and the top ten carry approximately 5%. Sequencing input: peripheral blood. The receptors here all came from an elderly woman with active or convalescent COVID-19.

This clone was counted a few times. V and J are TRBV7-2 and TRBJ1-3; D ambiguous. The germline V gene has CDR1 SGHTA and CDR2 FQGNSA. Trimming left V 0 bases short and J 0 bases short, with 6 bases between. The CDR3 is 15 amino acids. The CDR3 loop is CASSLAAGSGNTIYF. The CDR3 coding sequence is TGTGCCAGCAGCTTAGCGGCAGGCTCTGGAAACACCATATATTTT.

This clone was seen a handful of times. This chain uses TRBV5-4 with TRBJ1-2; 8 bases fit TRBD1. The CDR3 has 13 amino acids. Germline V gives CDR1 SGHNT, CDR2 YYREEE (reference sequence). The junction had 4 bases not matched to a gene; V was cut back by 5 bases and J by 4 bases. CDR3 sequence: CASSFGQGYGYTF. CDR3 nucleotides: TGTGCCAGCAGTTTCGGACAGGGCTATGGCTACACCTTC.

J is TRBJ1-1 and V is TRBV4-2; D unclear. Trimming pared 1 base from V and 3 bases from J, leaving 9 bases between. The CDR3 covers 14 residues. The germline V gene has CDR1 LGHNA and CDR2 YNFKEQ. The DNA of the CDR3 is TGTGCCAGCAGCCAAGTAGCTTCGGACACTGAAGCTTTCTTT. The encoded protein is CASSQVASDTEAFF.

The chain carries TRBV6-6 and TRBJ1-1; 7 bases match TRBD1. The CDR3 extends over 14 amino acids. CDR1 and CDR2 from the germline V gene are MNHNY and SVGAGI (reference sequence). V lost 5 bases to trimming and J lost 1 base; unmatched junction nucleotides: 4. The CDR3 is CASSPRTGNTEAFF. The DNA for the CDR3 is TGTGCCAGCAGTCCTAGGACAGGGAACACTGAAGCTTTCTTT.

The CDR3 reads CASSTLRGGSYNEQFF. The DNA for the CDR3 is TGTGCCAGCAGCACCTTACGCGGGGGCAGCTACAATGAGCAGTTCTTC. The V call is TRBV7-9, the J call TRBJ2-1, with D possibly being TRBD2 (7 bases). V was pared by 5 bases and J by 3 bases, with 17 bases between. Germline CDR1 SEHNR, CDR2 FQNEAQ (reference sequence). The CDR3 consists of 16 residues. Full variable domain (rest looked up from reference TRBV7-9 and TRBJ2-1): DTGVSQNPRHKITKRGQNVTFRCDPISEHNRLYWYRQTLGQGPEFLTYFQNEAQLEKSRLLSDRFSAERPKGSFSTLEIQRTEQGDSAMYLCASSTLRGGSYNEQFFGPGTRLTVL.

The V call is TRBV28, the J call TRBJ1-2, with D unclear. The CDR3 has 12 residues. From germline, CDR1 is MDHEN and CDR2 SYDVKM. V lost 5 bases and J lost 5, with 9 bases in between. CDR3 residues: CASSPRSYGYTF. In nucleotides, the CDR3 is TGTGCCAGCAGTCCACGGTCGTATGGCTACACCTTC.

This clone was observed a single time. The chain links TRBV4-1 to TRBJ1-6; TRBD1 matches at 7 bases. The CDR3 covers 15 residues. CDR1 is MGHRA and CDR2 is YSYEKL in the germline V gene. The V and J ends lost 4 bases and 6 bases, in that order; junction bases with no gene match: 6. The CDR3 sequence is CASSRGQAFNSPLHF. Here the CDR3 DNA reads TGCGCCAGCAGCCGAGGACAGGCCTTTAATTCACCCCTCCACTTT.

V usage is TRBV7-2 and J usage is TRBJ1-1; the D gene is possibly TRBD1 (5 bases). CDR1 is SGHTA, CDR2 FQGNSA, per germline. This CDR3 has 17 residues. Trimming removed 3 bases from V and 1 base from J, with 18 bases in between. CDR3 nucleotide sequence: TGTGCCAGCAGCTTTAGCCCACAGGACATCCAGAACACTGAAGCTTTCTTT. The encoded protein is CASSFSPQDIQNTEAFF.

The CDR3 sequence is CASSSGQNSGNTIYF. The CDR3 region has the DNA TGCGCCAGCAGCTCGGGACAGAACTCTGGAAACACCATATATTTT. The chain has TRBV5-1 and TRBJ1-3; 7 positions match TRBD1. Germline values: CDR1 SGHRS, CDR2 YFSETQ. The CDR3 consists of 15 residues. V gave up 3 bases and J gave up 0 bases; unmatched junction bases: 3.

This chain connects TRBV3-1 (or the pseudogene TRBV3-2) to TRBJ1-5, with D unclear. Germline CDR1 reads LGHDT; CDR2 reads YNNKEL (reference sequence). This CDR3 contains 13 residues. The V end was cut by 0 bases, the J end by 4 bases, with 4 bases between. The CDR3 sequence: CASSQDLNQPQHF. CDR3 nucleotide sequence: TGTGCCAGCAGCCAAGATCTTAATCAGCCCCAGCATTTT.

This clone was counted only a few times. The CDR3 DNA reads as TGTGCCAGCAGGACACAGGGGGGTGACACTGAAGCTTTCTTT. Its translation: CASRTQGGDTEAFF. The chain employs TRBV6-4 and TRBJ1-1; 8 nucleotides agree with TRBD1. Germline CDR1 is MRHNA and CDR2 is SNTAGT. This CDR3 has 14 amino acids. Losses at the gene ends were 6 bases for V and 3 bases for J; bases not matched to a gene: 6.

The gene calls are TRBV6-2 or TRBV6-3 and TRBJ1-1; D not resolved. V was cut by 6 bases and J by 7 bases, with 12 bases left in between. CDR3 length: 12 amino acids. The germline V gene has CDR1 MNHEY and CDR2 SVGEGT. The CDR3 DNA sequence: TGTGCCAGCAGACCTCTCGGGGTTGAAGCTTTCTTT. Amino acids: CASRPLGVEAFF.

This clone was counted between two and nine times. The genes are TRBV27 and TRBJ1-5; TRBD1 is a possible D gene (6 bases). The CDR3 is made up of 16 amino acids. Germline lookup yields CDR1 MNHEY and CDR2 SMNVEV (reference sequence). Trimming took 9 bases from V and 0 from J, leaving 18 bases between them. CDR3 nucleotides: TGTGCCAGTAGACTGCAGGGACACTATAGCAATCAGCCCCAGCATTTT. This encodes CASRLQGHYSNQPQHF.

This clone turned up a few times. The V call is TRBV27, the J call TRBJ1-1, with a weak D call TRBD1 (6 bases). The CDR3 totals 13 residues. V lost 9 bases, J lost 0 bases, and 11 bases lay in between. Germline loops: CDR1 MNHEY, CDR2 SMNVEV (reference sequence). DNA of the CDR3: TGTGCCAGAGAGAACAGGGTGAACACTGAAGCTTTCTTT. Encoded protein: CARENRVNTEAFF.

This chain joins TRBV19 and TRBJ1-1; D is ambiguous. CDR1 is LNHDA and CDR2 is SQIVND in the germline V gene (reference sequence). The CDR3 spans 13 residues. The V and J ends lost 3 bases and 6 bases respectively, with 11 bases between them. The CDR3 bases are TGTGCCAGTAGTATGGTCCTGAGCCCTGAAGCTTTCTTT. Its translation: CASSMVLSPEAFF.

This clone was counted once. Written as DNA, the CDR3 is TGTGCCAGCAGGAGGACAGATAATTCACCCCTCCACTTT. Its protein product is CASRRTDNSPLHF. The chain recombines TRBV6-5 with TRBJ1-6, with TRBD1 as a possible D gene (6 bases). Deletions cut 6 bases from V and 5 bases from J, with 8 bases between. Per the germline V gene, CDR1 is MNHEY and CDR2 is SVGAGI. The CDR3 is 13 residues long.

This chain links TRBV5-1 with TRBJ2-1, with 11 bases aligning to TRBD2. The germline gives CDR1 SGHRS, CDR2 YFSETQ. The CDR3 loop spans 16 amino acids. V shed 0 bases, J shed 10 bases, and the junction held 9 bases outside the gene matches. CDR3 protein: CASSLATSGGLVEQFF. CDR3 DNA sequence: TGCGCCAGCAGCTTGGCCACTAGCGGGGGCCTGGTGGAGCAGTTCTTC.

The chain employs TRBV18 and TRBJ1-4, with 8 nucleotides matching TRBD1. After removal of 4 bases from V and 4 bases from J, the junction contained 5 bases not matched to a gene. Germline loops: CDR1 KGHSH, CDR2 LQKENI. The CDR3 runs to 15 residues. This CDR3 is CASSLGQGGNEKLFF. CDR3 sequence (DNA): TGTGCCAGCTCACTCGGACAGGGAGGTAATGAAAAACTGTTTTTT.

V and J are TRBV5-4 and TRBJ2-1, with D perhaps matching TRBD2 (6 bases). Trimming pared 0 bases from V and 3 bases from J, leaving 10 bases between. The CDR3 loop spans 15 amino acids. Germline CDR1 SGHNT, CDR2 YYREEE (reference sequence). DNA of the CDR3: TGTGCCAGCAGCTTGGATCGGGGGAACTACAATGAGCAGTTCTTC. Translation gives CASSLDRGNYNEQFF. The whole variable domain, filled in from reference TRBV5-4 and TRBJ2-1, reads ETGVTQSPTHLIKTRGQQVTLRCSSQSGHNTVSWYQQALGQGPQFIFQYYREEENGRGNFPPRFSGLQFPNYSSELNVNALELDDSALYLCASSLDRGNYNEQFFGPGTRLTVL.

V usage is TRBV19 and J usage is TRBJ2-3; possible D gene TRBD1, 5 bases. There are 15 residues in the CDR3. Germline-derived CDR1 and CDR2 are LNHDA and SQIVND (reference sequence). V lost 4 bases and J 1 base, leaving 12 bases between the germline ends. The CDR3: CASSNLGAGTDTQYF. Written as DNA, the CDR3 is TGTGCCAGTAGTAACCTAGGGGCAGGCACAGATACGCAGTATTTT.

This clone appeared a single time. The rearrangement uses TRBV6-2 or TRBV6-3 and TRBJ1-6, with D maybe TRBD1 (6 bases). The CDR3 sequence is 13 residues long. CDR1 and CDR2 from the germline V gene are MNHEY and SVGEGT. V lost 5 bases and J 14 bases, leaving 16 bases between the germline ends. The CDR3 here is CASSPTGPRALHF. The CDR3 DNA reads TGTGCCAGCAGTCCGACAGGTCCCAGGGCCCTCCACTTT.

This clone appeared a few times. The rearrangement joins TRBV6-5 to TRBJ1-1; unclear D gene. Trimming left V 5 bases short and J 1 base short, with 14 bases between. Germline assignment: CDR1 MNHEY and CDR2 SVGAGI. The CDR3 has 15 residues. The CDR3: CASSRKLSWNTEAFF. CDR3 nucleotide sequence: TGTGCCAGCAGTAGAAAACTGAGTTGGAACACTGAAGCTTTCTTT.

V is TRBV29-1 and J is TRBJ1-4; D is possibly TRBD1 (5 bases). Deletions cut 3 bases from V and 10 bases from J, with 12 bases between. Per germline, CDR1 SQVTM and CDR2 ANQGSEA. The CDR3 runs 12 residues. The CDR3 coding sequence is TGCAGCGTTGATTGGACAAACGGAAAACTGTTTTTT. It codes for CSVDWTNGKLFF.

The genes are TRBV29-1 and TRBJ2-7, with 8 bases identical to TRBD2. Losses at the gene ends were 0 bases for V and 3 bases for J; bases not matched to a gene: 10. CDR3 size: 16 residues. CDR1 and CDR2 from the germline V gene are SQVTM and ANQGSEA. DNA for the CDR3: TGCAGCGTTGAAGATCCGGGTAGCGGGATGTACTACGAGCAGTACTTC. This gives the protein CSVEDPGSGMYYEQYF.